This T cell receptor (beta chain) appears in the sequencing data of a study of T cells in Graves' hyperthyroidism and ophthalmopathy. Overall study findings and caveats: Ophthalmopathy could be told apart from stable hyperthyroidism with a 13 V-J model.

In this sample, this clonotype turned up many times. Its antigen is undetermined. The CDR3 regions of TCR beta were amplified from RNA transcripts. First-round RT-PCR of the TCR CDR3 relied on the HTBI primer set. TCRdb recomputed calls from the multiplex PCR reads with MiXCR, one row per CDR3 protein. Of about 580,000 distinct CDR3 sequences listed, about half are singletons. V gave up 5 bases and J gave up 3 bases, with 15 bases separating them. The germline V gene encodes CDR1 KGHDR and CDR2 SFDVKD. The CDR3 consists of 16 residues. Disease duration under 2 months; hyperthyroidism patients were aged 18 to 65.

Material: peripheral blood or thyroid tissue (not recorded which). This receptor was taken from a woman under 30 with Graves' hyperthyroidism. The chain carries TRBV24-1 and TRBJ2-2; the D gene could be TRBD1 or TRBD2 (5 bases each). CDR3 DNA: TGTGCCACCAGTGGGTCGGGGCGCCGGCACACCGGGGAGCTGTTTTTT. Amino acid sequence: CATSGSGRRHTGELFF.